This T cell receptor (beta chain) was sequenced in a study of blood T cells in healthy people across ages. Study-wide results and caveats: It was not possible, with unsorted PBMCs, to conclusively compare naive and antigen-experienced cells. As age increased, TCR beta diversity per million T cells fell in a roughly linear fashion.

The V end lost 0 bases, the J end lost 8 bases, and 6 bases lay between the germline ends. Looked up from germline, CDR1 is KGHDR and CDR2 is SFDVKD. This CDR3 is built from 12 residues. Ranging in age from about 6 to 95, the donors were healthy Caucasian individuals from Russia. Every sample had a minimum of 6 million PBMCs isolated. Primed by a sample-barcoded 5' primer and a J-beta primer mix, a second PCR proceeded for about 7 to 11 cycles. TCRdb independently ran MiXCR on the 5' RACE reads; one entry per CDR3 protein. The data show 600,000 to 800,000 distinct CDR3 sequences, over 40% seen once. Comments on this clonotype: Its antigen is not known.

The sample was blood. The sequence came from a woman of 80 years or more in good health. The V gene is TRBV24-1, the J gene TRBJ1-2; D is ambiguous. The CDR3 loop is CATSDLGRGYTF. As DNA, the CDR3 is TGTGCCACCAGTGATTTGGGAAGGGGCTACACCTTC.